This TCR beta chain comes out of a study of cytotoxic CD8 clonotypes in ibrutinib-treated CLL. The assay was immunoSEQ multiplex PCR, and TCRdb's table has in-frame clones only and misses some. The profile shows 100,000 to 150,000 clones, approximately 85% of them singletons. About this clone itself: The sample holds other DNA sequences that translate to the same CDR3.

The germline gives CDR1 SGHNT, CDR2 YENEEA. This CDR3 has 14 residues. Trimming took 1 base from V and 0 from J, leaving 5 bases between them. The rearrangement joins TRBV11-3 to TRBJ2-3; the D is unclear. This clonotype originated in a human donor with chronic lymphocytic leukemia. Specimen: PBMCs, collected after 24 months of ibrutinib treatment. The CDR3 here is CASSLGSSTDTQYF. CDR3 DNA: TGTGCCAGCAGCTTAGGGTCTAGCACAGATACGCAGTATTTT.